This entry concerns a single TCR beta chain. Treatment described: some 19 received Ad26.COV2.S at low or high dose, single or two shots; roughly five received placebo; per-sample allocation not given. Specimens were obtained on day 63 following the first vaccine or placebo injection. The entry originates in a study of Ad26.COV2.S vaccination and SARS-CoV-2 variants. The CDR3 sequence is 14 residues long. In germline, CDR1 is KGHDR, CDR2 SFDVKD. Trimming stripped 7 bases from V and 0 bases from J, with 9 bases between. Repertoires were generated with immunoSEQ multiplex PCR, while TCRdb's copy carries only in-frame clones and drops some. Of approximately 500,000 clones in the sample, approximately 90% were seen once.

The chain has TRBV24-1 and TRBJ1-5, with a tentative D call TRBD1 (5 bases). This TCR derives from a person between 18 and 65 years old who received the Ad26.COV2.S COVID-19 vaccine or a placebo. The sample consisted of peripheral blood, taken in a trial of Ad26.COV2.S vaccine versus placebo. The CDR3, as DNA: TGTGCCACCAGGGCGGGGCATAGCAATCAGCCCCAGCATTTT. Amino acids: CATRAGHSNQPQHF.